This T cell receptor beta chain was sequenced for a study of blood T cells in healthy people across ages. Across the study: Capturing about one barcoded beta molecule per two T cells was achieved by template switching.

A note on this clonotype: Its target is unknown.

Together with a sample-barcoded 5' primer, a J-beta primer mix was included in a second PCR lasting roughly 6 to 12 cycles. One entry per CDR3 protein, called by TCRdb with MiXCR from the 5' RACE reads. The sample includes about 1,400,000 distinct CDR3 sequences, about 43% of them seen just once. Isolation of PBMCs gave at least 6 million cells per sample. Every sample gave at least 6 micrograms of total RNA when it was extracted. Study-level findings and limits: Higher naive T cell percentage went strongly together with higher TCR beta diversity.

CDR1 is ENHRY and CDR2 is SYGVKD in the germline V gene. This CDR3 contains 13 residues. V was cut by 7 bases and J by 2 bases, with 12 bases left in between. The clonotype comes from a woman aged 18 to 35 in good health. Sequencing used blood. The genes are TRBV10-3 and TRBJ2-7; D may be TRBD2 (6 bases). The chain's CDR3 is CAITETGAYEQYF. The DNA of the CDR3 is TGTGCCATCACTGAAACGGGGGCCTACGAGCAGTACTTC.